This T cell receptor (beta chain) was sequenced during a study of T cell clonotyping in hematopoietic cell transplantation. Time point of the sample: recipient sample about 28 days before transplant, after cytoreduction. Only in-frame clones appear in the TCRdb table, and some are missing; sequencing was by immunoSEQ multiplex PCR. The data show fewer than 20,000 clones, roughly 93% seen once. V lost 5 bases to trimming and J lost 1 base; unmatched junction nucleotides: 3. The CDR3 extends over 15 amino acids. Germline loops: CDR1 GTSNPN, CDR2 SVGIG (reference sequence). V usage is TRBV30 and J usage is TRBJ1-3, with 12 bases identical to TRBD1. Sequencing was performed on peripheral blood mononuclear cells, taken before stem cell transplant. The receptor comes from a man younger than 35 with biphenotypic leukemia. Some clones in this sample may be carry-over from other donors' samples. Here the CDR3 reads CAWAGQGASGNTIYF. For the CDR3, the DNA is TGTGCCTGGGCGGGACAGGGGGCTTCTGGAAACACCATATATTTT.